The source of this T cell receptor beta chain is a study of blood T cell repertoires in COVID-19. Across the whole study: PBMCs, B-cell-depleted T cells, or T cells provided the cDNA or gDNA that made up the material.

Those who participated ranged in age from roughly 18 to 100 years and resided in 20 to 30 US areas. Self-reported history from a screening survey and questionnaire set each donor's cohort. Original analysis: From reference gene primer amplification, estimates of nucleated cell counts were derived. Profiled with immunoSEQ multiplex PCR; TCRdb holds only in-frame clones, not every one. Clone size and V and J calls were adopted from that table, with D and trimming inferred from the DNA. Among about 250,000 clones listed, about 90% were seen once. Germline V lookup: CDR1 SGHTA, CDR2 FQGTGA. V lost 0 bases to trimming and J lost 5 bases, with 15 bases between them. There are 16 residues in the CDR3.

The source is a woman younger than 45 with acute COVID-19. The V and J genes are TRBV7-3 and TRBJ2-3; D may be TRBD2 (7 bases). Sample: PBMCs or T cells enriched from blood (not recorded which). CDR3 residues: CASSLTSRGTRDTQYF. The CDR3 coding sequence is TGTGCCAGCAGCTTAACGTCGCGGGGGACAAGAGATACGCAGTATTTT.